These 14 T cell receptor beta chains originate from one sample sequenced in a study of follicular helper T cells after annual influenza vaccination. TCRdb keeps only in-frame clones here, not all; method: immunoSEQ multiplex PCR. The data contain some 15,000 clones, roughly 80% of them seen just once; the ten biggest clones take up 1.3%. Time point given: 2014-2015 season, 7 days after vaccination. The specimen was CXCR5+ CD38- circulating T follicular helper cells from blood, collected 7 days after influenza vaccination. The sample's subset: circulating Tfh, non-naive CD4+CXCR5+PD-1+ (ICOS+CD38+ or ICOS-CD38-). These receptors all come from an adult who received the influenza vaccine.

A few counts support this clone. The chain couples TRBV5-4 to TRBJ2-3, with TRBD2 identical over 7 bases. There are 17 residues in the CDR3. V lost 4 bases, J lost 2 bases, and 13 bases stayed unmatched. Per germline, CDR1 SGHNT and CDR2 YYREEE (reference sequence). Here the CDR3 DNA reads TGTGCCAGCAGCCTTAAGACTAGCTCAGTACCCACAGATACGCAGTATTTT. Translated, it gives CASSLKTSSVPTDTQYF.

The chain employs TRBV11-2 and TRBJ2-1, with 7 nucleotides matching TRBD2. Per the germline V gene, CDR1 is SGHAT and CDR2 is FQNNGV. The CDR3 is made up of 15 amino acids. The junction had 7 bases not matched to a gene; V was cut back by 1 base and J by 7 bases. The CDR3, as DNA: TGTGCCAGCAGCTTAGCGGGAGGCCTTTTTAATGAGCAGTTCTTC. Translation gives CASSLAGGLFNEQFF.

The V gene is TRBV28, the J gene TRBJ2-5; tentatively, D is TRBD2 (5 bases). The CDR3 is 14 amino acids. Trimming left V 9 bases short and J 4 bases short, with 18 bases between. CDR1 and CDR2 (germline): MDHEN, SYDVKM. The CDR3: CASYGSGIGETQYF. The CDR3 DNA reads as TGTGCCAGTTATGGGTCCGGGATAGGAGAGACCCAGTACTTC.

The genes are TRBV20-1 and TRBJ1-2; 8 nucleotides align to TRBD1. The ends lost 7 bases at V and 4 bases at J; junction bases unmatched: 2. The CDR3 has 11 residues. Looked up from germline, CDR1 is DFQATT and CDR2 is SNEGSKA (reference sequence). CDR3 DNA sequence: TGCAGTGGACAGGGGAGCTATGGCTACACCTTC. Residues: CSGQGSYGYTF.

The chain joins TRBV19 to TRBJ2-1, with D perhaps matching TRBD2 (5 bases). Germline V gives CDR1 LNHDA, CDR2 SQIVND (reference sequence). CDR3 length equals 11 residues. Between the trimmed V and J ends, which lost 5 bases and 6 bases, there was a span of 5 bases. The CDR3 nucleotides are TGTGCCAGTAGTCGGGGCAATGAGCAGTTCTTC. This encodes CASSRGNEQFF.

The rearrangement joins TRBV6-1 to TRBJ1-2, with 7 bases that match TRBD1. The CDR3 totals 15 residues. CDR1 and CDR2 (germline): MNHNS, SASEGT. Unmatched junction bases numbered 5, after V lost 2 bases and J lost 2 bases. This CDR3 is CASSERRGGNYGYTF. CDR3 DNA: TGTGCCAGCAGTGAAAGGAGAGGGGGCAACTATGGCTACACCTTC.

This clone showed up just once. The chain recombines TRBV18 with TRBJ2-1; D is perhaps TRBD2 (6 bases). This CDR3 spans 15 amino acids. Trimming stripped 9 bases from V and 1 base from J, with 16 bases between. The germline V gene has CDR1 KGHSH and CDR2 LQKENI. The DNA of the CDR3 is TGTGCCAGTCGACCTTTGGAGGGTTCCTACAATGAGCAGTTCTTC. Its translation: CASRPLEGSYNEQFF.

The CDR3 protein is CSAGYSYGYTF. Here the CDR3 DNA reads TGCAGTGCGGGCTACAGCTATGGCTACACCTTC. This sequence joins TRBV20-1 and TRBJ1-2; D gene unclear. V lost 6 bases and J 4 bases, leaving 9 bases between the germline ends. The germline V gene encodes CDR1 DFQATT and CDR2 SNEGSKA (reference sequence). The CDR3 covers 11 residues.

The chain combines TRBV30 with TRBJ2-7, with 9 bases lining up with TRBD2. This CDR3 has 17 amino acids. Germline trimming cut 0 bases from V and 6 bases from J; bases unmatched to any gene: 15. Germline-derived CDR1 and CDR2 are GTSNPN and SVGIG (reference sequence). The CDR3, as DNA: TGTGCCTGGAGTGTAGGTTGGGGTAGCGGGAGTAGACGCGAGCAGTACTTC. It translates to CAWSVGWGSGSRREQYF.

This chain joins TRBV5-4 and TRBJ2-5; possible D gene TRBD2, 7 bases. Germline lookup yields CDR1 SGHNT and CDR2 YYREEE (reference sequence). The V and J ends lost 4 bases and 5 bases respectively, with 18 bases between them. The CDR3 contains 15 residues. CDR3 in DNA: TGTGCCAGCAGCCGCATGTCGGGGGGCGGGGAGACCCAGTACTTC. It translates to CASSRMSGGGETQYF.

The chain recombines TRBV28 with TRBJ2-1; TRBD2 matches 14 bases. Trimming cost V 5 bases and J 5 bases; bases outside gene matches: 8. CDR3 length: 17 residues. CDR1 is MDHEN, CDR2 SYDVKM, per germline. The CDR3 reads CASSPGTSGSLNNEQFF. DNA for the CDR3: TGTGCCAGCAGTCCCGGGACTAGCGGGAGTCTGAACAATGAGCAGTTCTTC.

This chain joins TRBV6-6 and TRBJ2-1; D ambiguous. The CDR3 has 13 residues. CDR1 is MNHNY and CDR2 is SVGAGI in the germline V gene (reference sequence). Trimming left V 3 bases short and J 3 bases short, with 6 bases between. As DNA, the CDR3 is TGTGCCAGCAGTTATTCTCTCTACAATGAGCAGTTCTTC. Its protein product is CASSYSLYNEQFF.

The rearrangement links TRBV5-1 to TRBJ1-3; TRBD1 matches at 9 bases. The J segment lost 2 bases and the V segment lost 4 bases, leaving 16 bases of the junction unmatched. The CDR3 totals 19 residues. Germline CDR1 reads SGHRS; CDR2 reads YFSETQ. In DNA form, the CDR3 reads TGCGCCAGCAGCACTAAACCGGGACAGGGAATGGATGCTGGAAACACCATATATTTT. This gives the protein CASSTKPGQGMDAGNTIYF.

The chain is built from TRBV7-3 and TRBJ2-3, with D possibly being TRBD1 (7 bases). Trimming left V 3 bases short and J 1 base short, with 11 bases between. There are 15 residues in the CDR3. Looked up from germline, CDR1 is SGHTA and CDR2 is FQGTGA. CDR3 coding DNA: TGTGCCAGCAGCTTTCGGGGGACAGGCACAGATACGCAGTATTTT. It encodes CASSFRGTGTDTQYF. Full variable domain (outside the CDR3, taken from reference TRBV7-3 and TRBJ2-3): GAGVSQTPSNKVTEKGKYVELRCDPISGHTALYWYRQSLGQGPEFLIYFQGTGAADDSGLPNDRFFAVRPEGSVSTLKIQRTERGDSAVYLCASSFRGTGTDTQYFGPGTRLTVL.